The 32 T cell receptor beta chains below were found in one sample sequenced in a study of naive and memory T cell subsets. TCR cDNA received a 3' ligated oligonucleotide that carried a UMI. Four PCR rounds used nested alpha and beta constant region primers plus the SP2 primer. TCRdb reprocessed the UMI-ligation and nested PCR reads with MiXCR, giving one entry per CDR3 protein. Of some 26,000 distinct CDR3 sequences detected, 5.2% appear once; the ten largest clones hold 7% to 9%. The specimen was blood. The receptor source for this set is an adult in good health.

In its sample, this clonotype is medium-sized. V is TRBV18 and J is TRBJ2-1; D is perhaps TRBD2 (6 bases). V dropped 4 bases and J dropped 3 bases, with 10 bases sitting between them. The CDR3 covers 14 residues. Germline CDR1 and CDR2: KGHSH and LQKENI. The CDR3, as DNA: TGTGCCAGCTCACAGTCGGGACTCTACAATGAGCAGTTCTTC. It is translated as CASSQSGLYNEQFF.

This clonotype was seen many times. The rearrangement uses TRBV29-1 and TRBJ2-1; no reliable D call. V was pared by 4 bases and J by 0 bases, with 13 bases between. CDR1 and CDR2 from the germline V gene are SQVTM and ANQGSEA. This CDR3 contains 15 residues. The CDR3 sequence is CSVVSERSSYNEQFF. Here the CDR3 DNA reads TGCAGCGTTGTGTCCGAGCGAAGCTCCTACAATGAGCAGTTCTTC.

This clonotype was recorded many times. The chain recombines TRBV7-8 with TRBJ2-3; a possible D gene is TRBD2 (6 bases). The CDR3 loop spans 16 amino acids. V was shortened by 0 bases and J by 2 bases, with 12 bases between the two germline ends. The germline V gene has CDR1 SGHVS and CDR2 FQNEAQ. The CDR3 coding sequence is TGTGCCAGCAGCTTAGCGATTATAGCGGCCACAGATACGCAGTATTTT. Translation: CASSLAIIAATDTQYF. The full variable domain, rest sourced from reference TRBV7-8 and TRBJ2-3, is GAGVSQSPRYKVAKRGQDVALRCDPISGHVSLFWYQQALGQGPEFLTYFQNEAQLDKSGLPSDRFFAERPEGSVSTLKIQRTQQEDSAVYLCASSLAIIAATDTQYFGPGTRLTVL.

This clonotype was seen many times. The chain recombines TRBV6-6 with TRBJ1-4; possible D gene TRBD1, 5 bases. Trimming took 0 bases from V and 7 from J, leaving 9 bases between them. The germline V gene has CDR1 MNHNY and CDR2 SVGAGI (reference sequence). The CDR3 contains 14 residues. The CDR3 DNA follows: TGTGCCAGCAGTTACTCAGGGGTTAGTGAAAAACTGTTTTTT. The encoded protein is CASSYSGVSEKLFF.

In its sample, this clonotype was seen many times. The chain employs TRBV11-2 and TRBJ1-1; the match to TRBD1 covers 7 bases. Germline assignment: CDR1 SGHAT and CDR2 FQNNGV. The CDR3 contains 14 residues. V shed 5 bases, J shed 2 bases, and the junction held 5 bases outside the gene matches. The CDR3 loop reads CASSLRTGNTEAFF. The CDR3 DNA reads TGTGCCAGCAGCCTACGGACAGGCAACACTGAAGCTTTCTTT.

This clonotype was recorded many times. This chain connects TRBV18 to TRBJ2-7; TRBD1 aligns across 10 bases. Per germline, CDR1 KGHSH and CDR2 LQKENI. The CDR3 totals 14 residues. V dropped 3 bases and J dropped 3; count of bases not matched to a gene: 2. DNA of the CDR3: TGTGCCAGCTCACCCGGGACAGGGGTCTACGAGCAGTACTTC. Translated: CASSPGTGVYEQYF.

This clonotype was seen ten or more times. The CDR3 here is CSARGEWGRNYGYTF. CDR3 in DNA: TGCAGTGCTAGGGGGGAGTGGGGCAGGAACTATGGCTACACCTTC. This sequence joins TRBV20-1 and TRBJ1-2, with a possible D match to TRBD1 (5 bases). V was trimmed by 3 bases and J by 2 bases, leaving 16 bases between them. Looked up from germline, CDR1 is DFQATT and CDR2 is SNEGSKA (reference sequence). CDR3 length: 15 residues.

This clonotype was counted only a few times. The chain links TRBV5-1 to TRBJ1-5; D unresolved. V was trimmed by 4 bases and J by 0 bases, leaving 5 bases between them. The CDR3 length is 13 residues. Germline values: CDR1 SGHRS, CDR2 YFSETQ. CDR3 sequence: CASSPGSNQPQHF. CDR3 DNA: TGCGCCAGCAGCCCAGGTAGCAATCAGCCCCAGCATTTT.

This chain links TRBV12-3 or TRBV12-4 with TRBJ2-5; 7 bases agree with TRBD2. This CDR3 is built from 14 residues. The V and J ends lost 1 base and 4 bases, in that order; junction bases with no gene match: 3. CDR3 region: CASSLDGRPETQYF. CDR3 bases: TGTGCCAGCAGTTTAGACGGGAGGCCAGAGACCCAGTACTTC.

This sequence joins TRBV28 and TRBJ2-7; D perhaps matches TRBD1 (7 bases). The CDR3 sequence is 12 residues long. Trimming removed 8 bases at V and 4 bases at J, with 12 bases between. Per the germline V gene, CDR1 is MDHEN and CDR2 is SYDVKM. This CDR3 reads CASSPGGYEQYF. The CDR3, as DNA: TGTGCCAGCTCGCCAGGGGGGTACGAGCAGTACTTC.

This clonotype was counted ten times or more. The chain combines TRBV7-2 with TRBJ1-1; D gene uncertain. CDR3 length: 16 residues. Germline CDR1 reads SGHTA; CDR2 reads FQGNSA. Trimming pared 5 bases from V and 0 bases from J, leaving 16 bases between. This CDR3 reads CASSDHFTRMNTEAFF. In DNA, the CDR3 is TGTGCCAGCAGCGACCACTTTACACGAATGAACACTGAAGCTTTCTTT.

This clonotype was seen repeatedly, ten times or more. This chain links TRBV27 with TRBJ2-2, with D unresolved. Trimming removed 4 bases from V and 4 bases from J, with 13 bases in between. This CDR3 spans 15 amino acids. In germline, CDR1 is MNHEY, CDR2 SMNVEV (reference sequence). CDR3 loop: CASSYGGRGTGELFF. CDR3 nucleotides: TGTGCCAGCAGTTACGGTGGTCGTGGCACCGGGGAGCTGTTTTTT.

This clonotype has at least ten counts. This chain links TRBV7-6 with TRBJ1-1, with D unresolved. Trimming left V 5 bases short and J 0 bases short, with 16 bases between. This CDR3 has 16 residues. Germline CDR1 and CDR2: SGHVS and FNYEAQ. DNA for the CDR3: TGTGCCAGCAGCGCAGCCCCAGAAGGACTGAACACTGAAGCTTTCTTT. Its translation: CASSAAPEGLNTEAFF.

Ten or more counts support this clonotype. V gene TRBV29-1 combines with J gene TRBJ1-2, with D possibly being TRBD1 (6 bases). The germline V gene encodes CDR1 SQVTM and CDR2 ANQGSEA. Trimming pared 3 bases from V and 1 base from J, leaving 15 bases between. CDR3 size: 15 residues. The CDR3 here is CSVDGGADINYGYTF. In DNA form, the CDR3 reads TGCAGCGTTGATGGGGGGGCAGATATTAACTATGGCTACACCTTC.

This clonotype came up many times. In DNA form, the CDR3 reads TGTGCCAGCTCCCCCAAATTAGCGCATACCTACGAGCAGTACTTC. Translated: CASSPKLAHTYEQYF. The chain couples TRBV18 to TRBJ2-7; the D gene is possibly TRBD2 (5 bases). CDR3 length equals 15 residues. V shed 6 bases and J shed 2 bases, with 17 bases lying between them. The germline V gene has CDR1 KGHSH and CDR2 LQKENI.

This clonotype was detected ten times or more. V and J are TRBV6-2 or TRBV6-3 and TRBJ2-1; TRBD1 matches 7 bases. The V gene end was trimmed by 5 bases and the J gene end by 1 base; junction bases not matched to a gene: 8. Germline CDR1 is MNHEY and CDR2 is SVGEGT. The CDR3 has 16 amino acids. CDR3 region: CASSPFNRGSYNEQFF. In DNA form, the CDR3 reads TGTGCCAGCAGTCCGTTTAACAGGGGATCCTACAATGAGCAGTTCTTC.

This clonotype showed up many times. This chain joins TRBV20-1 and TRBJ2-1; no clear D gene. The CDR3 has 16 amino acids. Trimming cost V 6 bases and J 0 bases, with 18 bases left between them. Germline values: CDR1 DFQATT, CDR2 SNEGSKA (reference sequence). CDR3 region: CSAKLSWESSYNEQFF. In DNA, the CDR3 is TGCAGTGCCAAATTATCGTGGGAAAGCTCCTACAATGAGCAGTTCTTC.

This clonotype has at least ten counts. This chain connects TRBV20-1 to TRBJ1-5; 8 bases are shared with TRBD1. CDR1 is DFQATT, CDR2 SNEGSKA, per germline (reference sequence). The CDR3 has 15 amino acids. The ends lost 6 bases at V and 7 bases at J; junction bases unmatched: 14. Here the CDR3 reads CSALPGQGPGQPQHF. The CDR3 DNA follows: TGCAGTGCCCTCCCCGGACAGGGACCAGGACAGCCCCAGCATTTT.

This clonotype has a count of ten or more. This rearrangement joins TRBV6-5 to TRBJ2-1, with a tentative D call TRBD1 (5 bases). CDR1 and CDR2 (germline): MNHEY, SVGAGI. There are 13 residues in the CDR3. Between the trimmed V and J ends, which lost 2 bases and 4 bases, there was a span of 6 bases. This CDR3 is CASSYDRYNEQFF. CDR3 DNA sequence: TGTGCCAGCAGTTACGACAGATACAATGAGCAGTTCTTC.

A few counts support this clonotype. The chain is built from TRBV30 and TRBJ2-1; D not resolved. The CDR3 totals 13 residues. Germline V CDR1 and CDR2: GTSNPN, SVGIG (reference sequence). The germline V and J ends were trimmed by 3 bases and 0 bases, with 6 bases remaining between them. The CDR3 nucleotides read TGTGCCTGGAGAATGGACTCCTACAATGAGCAGTTCTTC. It translates to CAWRMDSYNEQFF.

This clonotype showed up just a few times. The chain combines TRBV15 with TRBJ1-2, with D perhaps TRBD1 (5 bases). This CDR3 is built from 13 residues. Germline lookup yields CDR1 LNHNV and CDR2 YYDKDF (reference sequence). With 2 bases removed from V and 12 bases from J, the gap between germline ends came to 16 bases. The CDR3 is CATSRRDSGGDTF. The DNA for the CDR3 is TGTGCCACCAGCAGACGGGACTCGGGCGGCGACACCTTC.

This clonotype has ten or more counts. This chain joins TRBV7-6 and TRBJ1-1; D call uncertain. The CDR3 has 15 amino acids. V was clipped by 1 base and J by 5 bases, with 14 bases between them. Germline CDR1 is SGHVS and CDR2 is FNYEAQ. CDR3 amino acids: CASSLGAGPQTEAFF. CDR3 DNA: TGTGCCAGCAGCTTAGGCGCAGGCCCCCAAACTGAAGCTTTCTTT.

The sample holds a few counts of this clonotype. The rearrangement links TRBV19 to TRBJ2-4; 8 bases align to TRBD1. Germline loops: CDR1 LNHDA, CDR2 SQIVND (reference sequence). V was pared by 4 bases and J by 6 bases, with 5 bases of the junction left unmatched. This CDR3 has 14 residues. CDR3 amino acids: CASSSWTGRNIQYF. In nucleotides, the CDR3 is TGTGCCAGTAGTAGCTGGACAGGGAGAAACATTCAGTACTTC.

The genes are TRBV10-3 and TRBJ2-2; D might be TRBD1 or TRBD2, each matching 6 bases. The germline gives CDR1 ENHRY, CDR2 SYGVKD. Deletions cut 2 bases from V and 8 bases from J, with 18 bases between. The CDR3 length is 16 residues. The CDR3 coding sequence is TGTGCCATCAGTGAGGCGCACACGGGGGCAGGAGGGGAGCTGTTTTTT. It codes for CAISEAHTGAGGELFF.

The chain joins TRBV9 to TRBJ2-7; 14 bases agree with TRBD2. Trimming cost V 3 bases and J 4 bases; bases outside gene matches: 3. This CDR3 spans 15 amino acids. In germline, CDR1 is SGDLS, CDR2 YYNGEE. DNA of the CDR3: TGTGCCAGCAGCGGAGGGACTAGCGGGAGTTACGAGCAGTACTTC. It is translated as CASSGGTSGSYEQYF.

This clonotype was counted at least ten times. The V and J genes are TRBV6-5 and TRBJ2-2, with 12 bases aligning to TRBD1. Trimming removed 6 bases from V and 6 bases from J; junction bases left unmatched: 8. Germline CDR1 MNHEY, CDR2 SVGAGI. The CDR3 runs 16 residues. CDR3 loop: CASSRPGTGGPGELFF. The DNA of the CDR3 is TGTGCCAGCAGCCGACCCGGGACAGGGGGCCCCGGGGAGCTGTTTTTT.

This clonotype has ten or more counts. The chain combines TRBV6-2 or TRBV6-3 with TRBJ2-7; the match to TRBD1 covers 9 bases. The length of the CDR3 is 18 residues. V shed 6 bases and J 3 bases; nucleotides not matched to a gene: 18. Germline values: CDR1 MNHEY, CDR2 SVGEGT. The CDR3: CASRVRQNSGQGNYEQYF. CDR3 sequence (DNA): TGTGCCAGCAGAGTACGCCAAAATTCGGGACAGGGAAACTACGAGCAGTACTTC.

CDR3 sequence (DNA): TGTGCCAGCAGCTTTTCGACAGATTCCTACGAGCAGTACTTC. It yields the protein CASSFSTDSYEQYF. The gene calls are TRBV5-6 and TRBJ2-7, with TRBD1 as a possible D gene (5 bases). Germline CDR1 reads SGHDT; CDR2 reads YYEEEE. V dropped 2 bases and J dropped 1 base, with 10 bases sitting between them. The CDR3 totals 14 residues.

This clonotype was found a few times. The V and J genes are TRBV18 and TRBJ1-1; D is possibly TRBD1 (5 bases). Germline CDR1 is KGHSH and CDR2 is LQKENI. The CDR3 extends over 13 amino acids. Deletions cut 5 bases from V and 5 bases from J, with 12 bases between. In DNA form, the CDR3 reads TGTGCCAGCTCAACTCAGGGAGGGACTGAAGCTTTCTTT. This gives the protein CASSTQGGTEAFF.

The J gene is TRBJ2-2, the V gene TRBV18, with TRBD1 identical over 8 bases. CDR3 length: 14 amino acids. The junction had 4 bases not matched to a gene; V was cut back by 3 bases and J by 7 bases. Germline V gives CDR1 KGHSH, CDR2 LQKENI. CDR3 sequence (DNA): TGTGCCAGCTCACCGCAACAGGGGGACGGGGAGCTGTTTTTT. Its translation is CASSPQQGDGELFF.

This clonotype has a count of ten or more. The V and J genes are TRBV9 and TRBJ2-1, with TRBD1 matching 9 bases. The length of the CDR3 is 14 residues. J lost 6 bases, V lost 4 bases, and 5 bases had no gene match. Germline assignment: CDR1 SGDLS and CDR2 YYNGEE. The CDR3 is CASSPQGQGNEQFF. CDR3 DNA: TGTGCCAGCAGCCCCCAGGGACAGGGCAATGAGCAGTTCTTC. Based on the CDR3 plus reference TRBV9 and TRBJ2-1, the full variable domain is DSGVTQTPKHLITATGQRVTLRCSPRSGDLSVYWYQQSLDQGLQFLIQYYNGEERAKGNILERFSAQQFPDLHSELNLSSLELGDSALYFCASSPQGQGNEQFFGPGTRLTVL.

The chain couples TRBV4-2 to TRBJ2-7; D assignment may be TRBD1 or TRBD2 (5 bases each). Germline V gives CDR1 LGHNA, CDR2 YNFKEQ. Trimming took 4 bases from V and 2 from J, leaving 9 bases between them. The CDR3 loop spans 13 amino acids. CDR3 region: CASSPGRAYEQYF. For the CDR3, the DNA is TGTGCCAGCAGCCCGGGACGCGCCTACGAGCAGTACTTC.